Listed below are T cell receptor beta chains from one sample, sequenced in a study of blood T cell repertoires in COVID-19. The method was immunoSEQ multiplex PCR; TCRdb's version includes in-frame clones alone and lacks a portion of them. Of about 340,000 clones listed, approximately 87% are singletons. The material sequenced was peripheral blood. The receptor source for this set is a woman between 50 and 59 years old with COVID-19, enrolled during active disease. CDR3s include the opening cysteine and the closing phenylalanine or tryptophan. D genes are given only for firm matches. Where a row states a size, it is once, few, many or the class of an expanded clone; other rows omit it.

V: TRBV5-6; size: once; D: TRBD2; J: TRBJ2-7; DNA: TGTGCCAGCAGCTTTTGGGCGGGGGGTTATCCCTACGAGCAGTACTTC; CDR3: CASSFWAGGYPYEQYF
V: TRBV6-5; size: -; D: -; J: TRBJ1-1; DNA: TGTGCCAGCAGTTACTCGGGCAGGGACACTGAAGCTTTCTTT; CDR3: CASSYSGRDTEAFF
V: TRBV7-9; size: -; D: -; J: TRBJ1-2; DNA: TGTGCCAGCAGCATGAACAGCGGCTATGGCTACACCTTC; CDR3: CASSMNSGYGYTF
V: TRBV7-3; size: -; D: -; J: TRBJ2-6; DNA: TGTGCCAGCAGCTTTACAGGGCCTGGCGGGGCCAACGTCCTGACTTTC; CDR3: CASSFTGPGGANVLTF
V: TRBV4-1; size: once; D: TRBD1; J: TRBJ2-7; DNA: TGCGCCAGCAGCCACACTCAGGGGGTCGGCTACGAGCAGTACTTC; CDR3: CASSHTQGVGYEQYF
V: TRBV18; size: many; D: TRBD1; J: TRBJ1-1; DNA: TGTGCCAGCTCACCCCCAAGGACAGGGCACACTGAAGCTTTCTTT; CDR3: CASSPPRTGHTEAFF
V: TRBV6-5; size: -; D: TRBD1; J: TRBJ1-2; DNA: TGTGCCAGCAGTTACATCCGGGACAGAGTTCCCTATGGCTACACCTTC; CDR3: CASSYIRDRVPYGYTF
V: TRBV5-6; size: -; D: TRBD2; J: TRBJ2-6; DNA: TGTGCCAGCAGCTTGGAGGCTGCTGGGGGGGCTGGGGCCAACGTCCTGACTTTC; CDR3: CASSLEAAGGAGANVLTF
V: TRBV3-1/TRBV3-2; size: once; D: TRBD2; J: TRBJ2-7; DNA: TGTGCCAGCAGCCAAGGGCCTCAGCGGGGAGGTGGCTCCGAGCAGTACTTC; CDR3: CASSQGPQRGGGSEQYF
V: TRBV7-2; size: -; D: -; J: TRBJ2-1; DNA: TGTGCCAGCAGCCGGGGCGGTAGCGGAAACAATGAGCAGTTCTTC; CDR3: CASSRGGSGNNEQFF
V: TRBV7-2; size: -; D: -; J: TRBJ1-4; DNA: TGTGCCAGCAGCTTAGGAGGGAATCGTAATGAAAAACTGTTTTTT; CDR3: CASSLGGNRNEKLFF
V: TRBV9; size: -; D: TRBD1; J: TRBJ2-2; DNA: TGTGCCAGCAGCTTAGAGGACAGGGTGATCGGGGAGCTGTTTTTT; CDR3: CASSLEDRVIGELFF
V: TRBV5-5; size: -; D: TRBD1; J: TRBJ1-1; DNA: TGTGCCAGCAGCCTTTACAGGGACAGGGAAACTGAAGCTTTCTTT; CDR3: CASSLYRDRETEAFF
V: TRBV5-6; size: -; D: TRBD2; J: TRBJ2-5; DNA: TGTGCCAGCAGCTCCCCGGGACTAGTTAAAGAGACCCAGTACTTC; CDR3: CASSSPGLVKETQYF
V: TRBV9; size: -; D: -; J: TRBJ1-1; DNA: TGTGCCAGCAGCCCCCGGGAGGGGAACACTGAAGCTTTCTTT; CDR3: CASSPREGNTEAFF
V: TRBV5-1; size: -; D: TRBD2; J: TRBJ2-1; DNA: TGCGCCAGCTCTCCGGGGGGATTTGCGGTCAGCTCCTACAATGAGCAGTTCTTC; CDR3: CASSPGGFAVSSYNEQFF
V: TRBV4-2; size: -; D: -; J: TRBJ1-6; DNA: TGTGCCAGCAGCCAAGAGGGGGGGCGATCCTATAATTCACCCCTCCACTTT; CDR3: CASSQEGGRSYNSPLHF
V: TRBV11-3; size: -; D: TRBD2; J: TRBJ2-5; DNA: TGTGCCAGCAGCTTAAAATACGGATTACTAGCGGAAAAAGAGACCCAGTACTTC; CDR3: CASSLKYGLLAEKETQYF
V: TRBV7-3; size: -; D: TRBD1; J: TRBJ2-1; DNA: TGTGCCAGCAGTACGACAGGGGTCAATGAGCAGTTCTTC; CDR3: CASSTTGVNEQFF
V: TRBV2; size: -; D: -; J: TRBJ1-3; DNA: TGTGCCAGCAGTGAATCTGCCAGATACTCTGGAAACACCATATATTTT; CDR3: CASSESARYSGNTIYF
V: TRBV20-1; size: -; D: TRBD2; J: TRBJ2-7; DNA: TGCAGTGCTAGTAGTAGCGGGAGTTTCGGGCAGTACTTC; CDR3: CSASSSGSFGQYF
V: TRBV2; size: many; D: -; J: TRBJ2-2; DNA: TGTGCCAGCAGTGAAAGGGGATCGGTCCGGGAGCTGTTTTTT; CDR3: CASSERGSVRELFF